This T cell receptor beta chain was recorded in a study of vaccination and CD4 T cells after COVID-19. Study-level information: Convalescent patients, three in number, were sampled at day 14 and days 161 to 241 post-vaccination.

Time point: late sampling 161 to 241 days after vaccination in three convalescent patients. The treatment here: 10-day PBMC culture with coronavirus spike peptide pools or control peptides (ViraFEST assay). Oncomine TCR Beta short-read sequencing was applied to DNA from cultured CD4+ T cells. From CD4+ T cells that had been cultured, genomic DNA was extracted. TCRdb re-called the PCR reads with MiXCR, one entry per CDR3 protein. The sample shows 25,000 to 30,000 distinct CDR3 sequences, over 30% of them seen only once. Trimming removed 2 bases at V and 2 bases at J, with 16 bases between. CDR3 length: 17 amino acids. Germline V gene sequence: CDR1 MNHEY, CDR2 SVGEGT. Study results and caveats: Convalescent patients' clones that were vaccine-specific were spike mono-reactive in 304 of 307 cases.

This clonotype was counted once. Its cognate antigen is unknown. This chain links TRBV6-2 or TRBV6-3 with TRBJ2-1, with D possibly called TRBD1 or TRBD2 (5 bases each). This TCR came from a human donor who had recovered from COVID-19. This sample comprised CD4+ T cells from blood, cultured in vitro, obtained about 7 months after SARS-CoV-2 vaccination. The CDR3 spells CASSYGARAAPYNEQFF. CDR3 DNA: TGTGCCAGCAGTTACGGGGCGCGGGCCGCCCCCTACAATGAGCAGTTCTTC.